This T cell receptor beta chain was identified during a study of CXCR3-negative and CXCR3-positive naive CD8 T cells. Study-level findings and limits: The TRBV-TRBJ usage of naive CXCR3-negative and CXCR3-positive cells was similar, but that of memory cells differed.

CD45RO-CCR7+CD27+CD95- defined naive CD8+ T cells. CDR1 is ENHRY, CDR2 SYGVKD, per germline. The CDR3 contains 16 residues. To note about this clonotype: The antigen is unknown.

The libraries of TRB cDNA were constructed through 5' RACE using UMI labels. TCRdb reanalyzed the 5' RACE reads and collapses them to one entry per CDR3 protein, without DNA. Listed are 100,000 or so distinct CDR3 sequences; over 1.5% falls within the top ten. The source material was naive CXCR3- CD8+ T cells from blood. Subset defined: CD45RO-CCR7+CD27+CD95- naive CD8+ T cells lacking CXCR3 (TNR3-). This clonotype was obtained from a human donor in good health. Some clones in this sample may be carry-over from other donors' samples. The chain links TRBV10-3 to TRBJ2-2; there is no DNA to check the TCRdb D call of TRBD1. The CDR3: CAIRTGGGTNTGELFF.